This T cell receptor beta chain was observed in a study of beta chain features in type 1 diabetes. Concerning this clone itself: Its antigen is currently unknown.

Via the markers CD45RO/CCR7/CD25/CD127/CD95/CD27, stem cell-like memory, regulatory, central memory and naive CD4+ cells were sorted. This CDR3 has 11 amino acids. Trimming removed 2 bases at V and 8 bases at J, with 9 bases between. CDR1 and CDR2 from the germline V gene are DFQATT and SNEGSKA (reference sequence). Expressed TCRB transcripts were sequenced because the isolated RNA had all been reverse transcribed beforehand. Sequencing was performed with immunoSEQ multiplex PCR; in TCRdb, only in-frame clones are kept and a portion is missing. The sample contains about 150,000 clones, approximately 13% of which appear only once. General observations from the study: Within the patient group, naive, central memory and Treg TCRB repertoires appeared more similar to each other than within healthy donors. Type 1 diabetes patients had TCRB CDR3s that were shorter (moderately but significantly so) in all four CD4+ subsets.

Sequencing was carried out using central memory CD4+ T cells from blood. The chain couples TRBV20-1 to TRBJ1-1; weak D call: TRBD1 (6 bases). This clonotype originated in a man aged 18 to 30 with type 1 diabetes. The CDR3 DNA reads as TGCAGTGCTAGACACAGGGAAGAAGCTTTCTTT. Translated, it gives CSARHREEAFF.